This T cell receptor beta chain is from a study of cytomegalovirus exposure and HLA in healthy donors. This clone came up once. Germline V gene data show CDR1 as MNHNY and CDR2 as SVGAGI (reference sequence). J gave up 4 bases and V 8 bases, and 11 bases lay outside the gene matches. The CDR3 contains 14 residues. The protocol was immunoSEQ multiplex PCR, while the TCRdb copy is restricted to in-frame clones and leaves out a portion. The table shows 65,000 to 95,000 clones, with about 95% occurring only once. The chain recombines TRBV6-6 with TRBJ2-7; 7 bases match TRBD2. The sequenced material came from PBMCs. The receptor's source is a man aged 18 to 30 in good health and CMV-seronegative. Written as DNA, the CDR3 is TGTGCCAGCCGGCCGGACGGGGGGAGGTACGAGCAGTACTTC. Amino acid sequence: CASRPDGGRYEQYF.